The source of this T cell receptor (beta chain) is a study of early T cells in non-severe SARS-CoV-2 infection. About the research overall: With bulk RNA from unsorted whole blood as input, sequencing yielded unpaired chains.

This CDR3 spans 18 amino acids. Germline CDR1 is DFQATT and CDR2 is SNEGSKA (reference sequence). Trimming took 5 bases from V and 10 from J; bases not matched to a gene: 22. Regarding the study as a whole: Database matching using VDJdb favored anti-spike CD8 responses, with private and CD4 specificities left missing.

Researchers attached unique molecular identifiers to individual cDNA molecules. TCRdb fed the 5' RACE reads into MiXCR, producing one record per CDR3 protein. This table has roughly 54,000 distinct CDR3 sequences, about 8% appearing once. This clonotype was found a few times. The target antigen is unknown. The sequence came from an adult who was a healthcare worker with PCR-confirmed SARS-CoV-2 infection or an uninfected control (not recorded which). The V and J genes are TRBV20-1 and TRBJ2-1; the match to TRBD2 covers 11 bases. The material sequenced was whole blood, taken at baseline. The CDR3 is CSARRLAGIAYKGPEQFF. The CDR3 DNA is TGCAGTGCTCGAAGACTAGCGGGAATTGCATATAAGGGGCCCGAGCAGTTCTTC.